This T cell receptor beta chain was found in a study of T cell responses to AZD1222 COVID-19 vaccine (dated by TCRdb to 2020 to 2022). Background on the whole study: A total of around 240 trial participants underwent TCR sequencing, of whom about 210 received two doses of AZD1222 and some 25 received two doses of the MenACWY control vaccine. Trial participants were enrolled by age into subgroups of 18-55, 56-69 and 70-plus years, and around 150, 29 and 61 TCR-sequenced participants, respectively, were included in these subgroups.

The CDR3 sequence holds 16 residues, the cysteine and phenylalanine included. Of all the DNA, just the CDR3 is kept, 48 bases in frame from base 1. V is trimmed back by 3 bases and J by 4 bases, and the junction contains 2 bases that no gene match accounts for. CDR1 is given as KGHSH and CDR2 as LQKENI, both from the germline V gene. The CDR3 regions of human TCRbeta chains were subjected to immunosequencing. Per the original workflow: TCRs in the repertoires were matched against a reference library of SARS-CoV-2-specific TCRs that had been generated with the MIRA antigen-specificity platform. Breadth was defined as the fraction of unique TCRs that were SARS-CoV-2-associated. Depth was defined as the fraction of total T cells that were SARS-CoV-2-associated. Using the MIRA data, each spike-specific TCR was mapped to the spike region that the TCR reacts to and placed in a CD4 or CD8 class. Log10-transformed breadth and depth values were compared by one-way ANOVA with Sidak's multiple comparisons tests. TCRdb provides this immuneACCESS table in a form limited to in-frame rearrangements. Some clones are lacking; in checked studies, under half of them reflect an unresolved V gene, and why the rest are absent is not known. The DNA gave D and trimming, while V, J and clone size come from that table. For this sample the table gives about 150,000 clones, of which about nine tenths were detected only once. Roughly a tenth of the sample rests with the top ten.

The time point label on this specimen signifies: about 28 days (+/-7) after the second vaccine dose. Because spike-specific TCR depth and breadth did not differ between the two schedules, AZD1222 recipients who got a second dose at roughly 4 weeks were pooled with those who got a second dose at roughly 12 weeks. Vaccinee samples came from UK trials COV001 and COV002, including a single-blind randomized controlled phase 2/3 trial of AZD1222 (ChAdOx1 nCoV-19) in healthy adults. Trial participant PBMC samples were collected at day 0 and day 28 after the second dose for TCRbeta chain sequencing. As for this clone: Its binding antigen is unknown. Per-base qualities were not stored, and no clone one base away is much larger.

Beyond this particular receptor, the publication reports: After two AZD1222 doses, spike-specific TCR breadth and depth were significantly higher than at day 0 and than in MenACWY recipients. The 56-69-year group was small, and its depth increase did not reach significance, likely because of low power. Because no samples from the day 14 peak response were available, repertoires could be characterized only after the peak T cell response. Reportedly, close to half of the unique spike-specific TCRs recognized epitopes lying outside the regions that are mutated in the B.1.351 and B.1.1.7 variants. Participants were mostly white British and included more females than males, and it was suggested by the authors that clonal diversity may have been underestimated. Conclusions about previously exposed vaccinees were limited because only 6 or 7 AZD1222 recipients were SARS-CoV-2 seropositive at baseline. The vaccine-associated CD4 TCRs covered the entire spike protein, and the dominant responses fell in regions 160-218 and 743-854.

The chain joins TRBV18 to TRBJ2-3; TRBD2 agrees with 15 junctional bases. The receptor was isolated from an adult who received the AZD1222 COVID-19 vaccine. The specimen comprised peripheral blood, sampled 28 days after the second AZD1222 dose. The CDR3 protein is CASSPGLAGGPDTQYF. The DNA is TGTGCCAGCTCACCGGGACTAGCGGGAGGTCCAGATACGCAGTATTTT.